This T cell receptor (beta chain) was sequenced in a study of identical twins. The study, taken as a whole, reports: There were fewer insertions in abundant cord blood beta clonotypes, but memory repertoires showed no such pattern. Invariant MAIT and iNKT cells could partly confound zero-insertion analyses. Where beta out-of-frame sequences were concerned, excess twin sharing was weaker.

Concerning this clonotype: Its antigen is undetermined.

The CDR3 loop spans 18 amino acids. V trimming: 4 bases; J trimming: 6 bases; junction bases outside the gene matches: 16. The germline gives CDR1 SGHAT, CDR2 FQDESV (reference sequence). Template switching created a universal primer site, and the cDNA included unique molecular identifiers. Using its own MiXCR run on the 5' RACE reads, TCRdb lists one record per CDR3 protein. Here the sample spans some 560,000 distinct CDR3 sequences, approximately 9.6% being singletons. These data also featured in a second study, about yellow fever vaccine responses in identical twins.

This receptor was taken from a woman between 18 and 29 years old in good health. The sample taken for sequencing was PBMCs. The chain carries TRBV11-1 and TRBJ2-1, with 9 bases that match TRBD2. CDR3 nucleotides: TGTGCCAGCAGCTGGGCTAGCGGGAAGCCCCCTGAGGGCAATGAGCAGTTCTTC. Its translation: CASSWASGKPPEGNEQFF.